This T cell receptor beta chain derives from a study of molecular identifiers for immune sequencing clone quantification. Background on the study: Across replicate runs, RNA obtained from around 20,000 or 100,000 naive CD8 cells was divided into five, with four undergoing sequencing.

After removal of 3 bases from V and 8 bases from J, the junction contained 9 bases not matched to a gene. This CDR3 is built from 16 residues. The V gene's germline CDR1 is MGHDK and CDR2 SYGVNS. Broader study findings: Over 99% of CMV-specific effector molecules, but under 1% of naive ones, were in clones above 20 copies.

The use of previously described methods and listed TCR primers produced the bulk TCR libraries. Via MiXCR, TCRdb re-called the PCR reads, giving one row per CDR3 protein. The repertoire holds fewer than 70,000 distinct CDR3 sequences, with around 18% as singletons. Naive CD8 T cells were picked out by sorting for CD8+CD4-CCR7+CD45RA+. With regard to this clonotype: Its antigen is unknown.

The chain joins TRBV25-1 to TRBJ2-2, with 10 bases identical to TRBD1. The receptor comes from a human donor in good health. Some libraries in this study had Jurkat cell RNA spiked in. Sequencing used naive CD8+ T cells from blood, with Jurkat cell RNA spiked in. The subset is: FACS-sorted CD8+CD4-CCR7+CD45RA+ naive T cells. The CDR3 DNA reads TGTGCCAGCAGTGAGCCATTAGGGACAGGGGTAGGGGAGCTGTTTTTT. Translated, it gives CASSEPLGTGVGELFF.